The entry that follows covers one T cell receptor (beta chain) sequence. How the authors handled the data: Amplified reference gene primers provided the basis for estimating nucleated cell counts. Clones were read by immunoSEQ multiplex PCR, and TCRdb kept only the in-frame ones, dropping some. V and J calls and clone size come straight from that table; D and trimming were deduced from the DNA. The data contain around 100,000 clones, 89% of them singletons. CDR3 length: 18 amino acids. Trimming took 1 base from V and 5 from J, leaving 24 bases between them. The germline gives CDR1 SGHRS, CDR2 YFSETQ. The data were obtained in a study of blood T cell repertoires in COVID-19. Overall study: Researchers got acute and convalescent COVID-19 samples from the United States, Italy and Spain. Sample material is recorded as cDNA or gDNA derived from T cells, B-cell-depleted T cells, or PBMCs.

The sequence was collected from a woman at least 80 years old in a cohort sampled during active COVID-19. J is TRBJ1-1 and V is TRBV5-1, with D maybe TRBD1 (6 bases). The sequencing input was peripheral blood. CDR3 in amino acids: CASSLSLGGGIYETEAFF. As DNA, the CDR3 is TGCGCCAGCAGCTTGTCCCTAGGGGGGGGGATTTATGAAACTGAAGCTTTCTTT.